This TCR beta chain is drawn from a study of T cells in Graves' hyperthyroidism and ophthalmopathy. Overall study findings and caveats: A model using 13 V-J features told ophthalmopathy apart from stable hyperthyroidism.

Ophthalmopathy in the patients scored at least 3 on Clinical Activity Score and at least 4 on NOSPECS grade, lasting under 3 months. The CDR3 spans 14 residues. V was shortened by 6 bases and J by 2 bases, with 13 bases between the two germline ends. Amplification yielded TCR beta CDR3 regions, with RNA transcripts as the source. Primed by the HTBI set, a first-round RT-PCR was run on the TCR CDR3. From the multiplex PCR reads, TCRdb called clonotypes with MiXCR, one entry per CDR3 protein. The data contain about 250,000 distinct CDR3 sequences, about 25% of them singletons. Of note for this clonotype: What it binds is not known.

This sequence originates from a woman between 40 and 55 years old with Graves' ophthalmopathy. The V and J genes are TRBV12-3 or TRBV12-4 and TRBJ2-5, with D perhaps matching TRBD1 (6 bases). Material: blood. CDR3 nucleotide sequence: TGTGCCAGCAGCCCAGGGGCTAAGCAAGAGACCCAGTACTTC. It translates to CASSPGAKQETQYF.